The 7 T cell receptor beta chains below come from one sample, sequenced in a study of early T cells in non-severe SARS-CoV-2 infection (dated by TCRdb to the early 2020s). Library preparation employed 5' RACE. The data were produced on a NextSeq 500. TCRdb passed the public sequencing reads through fastp at Q25 and MiXCR, retaining productive beta sequences. CDR3 protein sequences are deduplicated, and each keeps its most common genes and DNA. This sample has approximately 31,000 distinct CDR3 sequences in its table, and 4.5% to 7% of those were observed once. Of the sample, 5.5% to 7% is held by the ten largest clones. The sequencing sample was made of whole blood. The receptors stem from an adult who was a healthcare worker with PCR-confirmed SARS-CoV-2 infection or an uninfected control (not recorded which).

This clonotype was observed at least ten times. The genes are TRBV7-6 and TRBJ2-1; 12 nucleotides line up with TRBD2. This CDR3 has 19 residues. V was pared by 8 bases and J by 9 bases, with 23 bases of the junction left unmatched. Germline CDR1 SGHVS, CDR2 FNYEAQ. This CDR3 is CASGQTMTTGTSGFGEQFF. The CDR3 region has the DNA TGTGCCAGCGGCCAGACAATGACTACCGGGACTAGCGGGTTCGGTGAGCAGTTCTTC.

This clonotype turned up a few times. The chain couples TRBV28 to TRBJ1-5; TRBD1 agrees at 7 bases. The CDR3 consists of 15 residues. V shed 5 bases and J 3 bases; nucleotides not matched to a gene: 7. Germline V gene sequence: CDR1 MDHEN, CDR2 SYDVKM. CDR3 nucleotide sequence: TGTGCCAGCAGTCCTACAGGGGCTACCAATCAGCCCCAGCATTTT. It codes for CASSPTGATNQPQHF.

This clonotype was counted between two and nine times. This sequence joins TRBV5-1 and TRBJ1-4; TRBD1 is a possible D gene (5 bases). Trimming took 4 bases from V and 7 from J, leaving 14 bases between them. The CDR3 is 14 amino acids. CDR1 and CDR2 from the germline V gene are SGHRS and YFSETQ. CDR3 in DNA: TGCGCCAGCAGCAGTACAGGAGTCCTTGAAAAACTGTTTTTT. Its protein product is CASSSTGVLEKLFF. Combining the CDR3 with reference TRBV5-1 and TRBJ1-4 gives the whole variable domain KAGVTQTPRYLIKTRGQQVTLSCSPISGHRSVSWYQQTPGQGLQFLFEYFSETQRNKGNFPGRFSGRQFSNSRSEMNVSTLELGDSALYLCASSSTGVLEKLFFGSGTQLSVL.

The chain carries TRBV5-4 and TRBJ2-7; D is unclear. V shed 0 bases and J shed 5 bases, with 9 bases lying between them. The CDR3 extends over 13 amino acids. The germline V gene has CDR1 SGHNT and CDR2 YYREEE (reference sequence). The CDR3 reads CASSLVRQHEQYF. The CDR3 nucleotides read TGTGCCAGCAGCTTGGTCCGGCAGCACGAGCAGTACTTC.

This chain uses TRBV7-8 with TRBJ2-7; 8 bases are a match to TRBD1. There are 15 residues in the CDR3. Germline V CDR1 and CDR2: SGHVS, FQNEAQ. Unmatched junction bases numbered 6, after V lost 5 bases and J lost 0 bases. This CDR3 reads CASSPRQGSSYEQYF. CDR3 sequence (DNA): TGTGCCAGCAGCCCGCGACAGGGGAGCTCCTACGAGCAGTACTTC.

The sample holds a few counts of this clonotype. The chain combines TRBV2 with TRBJ2-7; 7 bases are a match to TRBD2. Per germline, CDR1 SNHLY and CDR2 FYNNEI. The CDR3 covers 15 residues. J was trimmed by 1 base and V by 0 bases; bases with no gene match: 3. The CDR3 nucleotides are TGTGCCAGCAGTGAAGCGGGAGGGCCGTCCTACGAGCAGTACTTC. It is translated as CASSEAGGPSYEQYF.

The chain joins TRBV9 to TRBJ1-5; D not resolved. V was pared by 0 bases and J by 5 bases, with 6 bases between. This CDR3 is built from 13 residues. Germline V gives CDR1 SGDLS, CDR2 YYNGEE. The CDR3 protein is CASSVEGYQPQHF. The CDR3 DNA reads as TGTGCCAGCAGCGTAGAGGGATATCAGCCCCAGCATTTT.